The entry below gives a single TCR beta chain sequence along with its context. The antigen is unknown. Sequencing was performed with immunoSEQ multiplex PCR; in TCRdb, only in-frame clones are kept and a portion is missing. The sample carries 75,000 to 100,000 clones, around 79% recorded once. The data are from a study of radiotherapy plus CTLA-4 blockade in lung cancer. As for the study in general: Objective response was observed in about 19% of patients, and disease control in less than 35%. Findings and limits, study-wide: TCR clones originating in tumors grew in number in blood after radiotherapy plus ipilimumab. The best prediction of response reportedly came from early blood T cell clone dynamics, with interferon-beta.

Those with chemo-refractory metastatic non-small-cell lung cancer were treated with focal radiation combined with CTLA-4 blockade using ipilimumab. The CDR3 extends over 14 amino acids. Germline V gene sequence: CDR1 SGHTA, CDR2 FQGNSA. V lost 5 bases and J lost 9, with 14 bases in between. This chain joins TRBV7-2 and TRBJ1-6; D call uncertain. Sample: peripheral blood, taken from a patient treated with radiotherapy plus ipilimumab. The TCR sequence derives from a human donor with non-small cell lung cancer who had a partial response to radiotherapy plus ipilimumab. Some clones in this sample may be carry-over from other donors' samples. CDR3 sequence reads: CASSVRDTGSPLHF. In DNA, the CDR3 is TGTGCCAGCAGCGTCCGCGATACGGGTTCACCCCTCCACTTT.